This T cell receptor (beta chain) was sequenced for a study of cytomegalovirus exposure and HLA in healthy donors. The donors were in the roughly 130-subject validation cohort, distinct from the approximately 700-subject first cohort. As concerns this clone: The target antigen is unknown.

TCRdb's table, derived via immunoSEQ multiplex PCR, lists solely in-frame clones and lacks some. Among more than 200,000 clones listed, less than 90% were seen once. With 4 bases removed from V and 1 base from J, the gap between germline ends came to 17 bases. The CDR3 runs 17 residues. From germline, CDR1 is MNHNS and CDR2 SASEGT. Overall study results and limits: Most TCR sequences were seen very rarely across donors, but some public TCRs occurred in many. The study recorded 164 TCR beta chains that were cytomegalovirus-associated.

The sequence was collected from a young man in good health and CMV-seropositive. This chain links TRBV6-1 with TRBJ2-4; possible D gene TRBD2, 6 bases. The specimen sequenced was PBMCs. CDR3 sequence: CASSANRGGGAKNIQYF. The CDR3 region has the DNA TGTGCCAGCAGTGCCAACCGAGGAGGAGGGGCCAAAAACATTCAGTACTTC.